Each of the 20 T cell receptor beta chains below was sequenced from the same sample in a study of cytomegalovirus exposure and HLA in healthy donors listed by TCRdb under 2017. Preparation of the library involved the immunoSEQ multiplex PCR assay. The clones in this table, taken by TCRdb from immuneACCESS, are in-frame only. Not every clone is retained; where verified, under half of the shortfall comes from an unresolved V gene, and the cause of the rest is unknown. This sample is represented by 50,000 to 70,000 clones; over 85% of them were singletons. The ten most abundant clones make up approximately 5.4% of the sample. Specimen: PBMCs. The receptors shown here come from a young woman in good health and CMV-seropositive.

The chain employs TRBV7-2 and TRBJ2-3; possibly TRBD1 for D (6 bases). The CDR3 consists of 15 residues. V was trimmed by 3 bases and J by 1 base, leaving 11 bases between them. Germline V gives CDR1 SGHTA, CDR2 FQGNSA. The DNA of the CDR3 is TGTGCCAGCAGCTTCCGGGACACCCGCACAGATACGCAGTATTTT. Residues: CASSFRDTRTDTQYF.

The genes are TRBV2 and TRBJ2-3; D not certain. CDR3 size: 13 residues. Germline CDR1 SNHLY, CDR2 FYNNEI. Between the trimmed V and J ends, which lost 4 bases and 2 bases, there was a span of 7 bases. In DNA, the CDR3 is TGTGCCAGCAGTGCGCCACTCACAGATACGCAGTATTTT. It codes for CASSAPLTDTQYF.

This rearrangement joins TRBV9 to TRBJ1-3; tentatively, D is TRBD1 (5 bases). CDR1 is SGDLS, CDR2 YYNGEE, per germline. The CDR3 consists of 14 residues. The V end was cut by 6 bases, the J end by 2 bases, with 12 bases between. The CDR3 protein is CASTAPGAGNTIYF. The CDR3 bases are TGTGCCAGCACCGCCCCGGGGGCTGGAAACACCATATATTTT.

The chain links TRBV5-4 to TRBJ2-7; TRBD2 aligns across 8 bases. The CDR3 has 16 residues. Germline-derived CDR1 and CDR2 are SGHNT and YYREEE (reference sequence). J lost 4 bases, V lost 0 bases, and 9 bases had no gene match. CDR3: CASSLAGRGASYEQYF. The CDR3 nucleotides read TGTGCCAGCAGCTTGGCTGGGCGGGGGGCTTCTTACGAGCAGTACTTC. Full variable domain (missing parts from reference TRBV5-4 and TRBJ2-7): ETGVTQSPTHLIKTRGQQVTLRCSSQSGHNTVSWYQQALGQGPQFIFQYYREEENGRGNFPPRFSGLQFPNYSSELNVNALELDDSALYLCASSLAGRGASYEQYFGPGTRLTVT.

This clone was found once. V and J are TRBV2 and TRBJ2-5; TRBD1 matches 7 bases. V trimming: 7 bases; J trimming: 5 bases; junction bases outside the gene matches: 10. Germline V gene data show CDR1 as SNHLY and CDR2 as FYNNEI. The CDR3 sequence is 14 residues long. The CDR3 nucleotides read TGTGCCAGCAAACCCCGGACAGGCCCGGAGACCCAGTACTTC. Its translation: CASKPRTGPETQYF.

V is TRBV5-6 and J is TRBJ2-3; tentative D call: TRBD2 (6 bases). CDR1 is SGHDT, CDR2 YYEEEE, per germline. V lost 0 bases to trimming and J lost 6 bases, with 14 bases between them. CDR3 length: 15 amino acids. CDR3 protein: CASSLVTAGLDTQYF. The CDR3 DNA reads as TGTGCCAGCAGCTTGGTAACCGCGGGACTGGATACGCAGTATTTT. Full variable domain (remainder filled in from reference TRBV5-6 and TRBJ2-3): DAGVTQSPTHLIKTRGQQVTLRCSPKSGHDTVSWYQQALGQGPQFIFQYYEEEERQRGNFPDRFSGHQFPNYSSELNVNALLLGDSALYLCASSLVTAGLDTQYFGPGTRLTVL.

This rearrangement joins TRBV29-1 to TRBJ2-2; D perhaps matches TRBD1 (6 bases). Trimming removed 2 bases from V and 6 bases from J, with 10 bases in between. This CDR3 has 13 residues. Germline V CDR1 and CDR2: SQVTM, ANQGSEA. CDR3 loop: CSVERGQPGELFF. The CDR3 coding sequence is TGCAGCGTTGAACGAGGACAGCCCGGGGAGCTGTTTTTT.

The chain has TRBV5-1 and TRBJ1-1, with D perhaps TRBD1 (5 bases). Germline values: CDR1 SGHRS, CDR2 YFSETQ. Trimming left V 4 bases short and J 4 bases short, with 14 bases between. The CDR3 has 14 amino acids. The CDR3 loop reads CASSPVGQSTEAFF. The CDR3 DNA is TGCGCCAGCAGCCCAGTGGGGCAGTCCACTGAAGCTTTCTTT.

CDR3 in DNA: TGTGCCAGCAGCTTAGGCGATACAGGGGTTACCGGGGAGCTGTTTTTT. It yields the protein CASSLGDTGVTGELFF. The chain carries TRBV13 and TRBJ2-2; 7 nucleotides align to TRBD1. The CDR3 has 16 residues. Germline CDR1 PRHDT, CDR2 FYEKMQ (reference sequence). V dropped 0 bases and J dropped 5; count of bases not matched to a gene: 6.

CDR3 region: CASSLIVEAPGELFF. The DNA for the CDR3 is TGCGCCAGCAGCTTGATCGTAGAGGCTCCCGGGGAGCTGTTTTTT. This chain uses TRBV5-1 with TRBJ2-2; no clear D gene. The CDR3 extends over 15 amino acids. Trimming shortened V by 1 base and J by 6 bases, and 13 bases separated the two germline ends. Per the germline V gene, CDR1 is SGHRS and CDR2 is YFSETQ.

In DNA, the CDR3 is TGCGCCAGCAGCCTTCATAGGACAGGGGAAGAGACCCAGTACTTC. Amino acids: CASSLHRTGEETQYF. V and J are TRBV4-3 and TRBJ2-5; 9 positions agree with TRBD1. The germline gives CDR1 LGHNA, CDR2 YSLEER. The CDR3 spans 15 residues. V lost 4 bases to trimming and J lost 3 bases; unmatched junction nucleotides: 6.

The chain recombines TRBV7-6 with TRBJ2-5; TRBD2 matches at 10 bases. V lost 2 bases, J lost 5 bases, and 5 bases stayed unmatched. The CDR3 is made up of 15 amino acids. In germline, CDR1 is SGHVS, CDR2 FNYEAQ. The CDR3 spells CASSLRAGGRETQYF. CDR3 bases: TGTGCCAGCAGCTTACGAGCGGGGGGGCGTGAGACCCAGTACTTC.

This rearrangement joins TRBV7-9 to TRBJ2-1; TRBD2 agrees at 9 bases. In germline, CDR1 is SEHNR, CDR2 FQNEAQ (reference sequence). This CDR3 is built from 15 residues. V shed 1 base, J shed 7 bases, and the junction held 5 bases outside the gene matches. In nucleotides, the CDR3 is TGTGCCAGCAGCTTAGGGCTAGCGGGATATAATGAGCAGTTCTTC. It codes for CASSLGLAGYNEQFF.

V is TRBV6-5 and J is TRBJ1-1; TRBD1 agrees at 9 bases. V lost 6 bases and J lost 1; bases outside the gene matches: 6. Germline V CDR1 and CDR2: MNHEY, SVGAGI. This CDR3 spans 15 amino acids. CDR3 in amino acids: CASSPWTGENTEAFF. The CDR3, as DNA: TGTGCCAGCAGCCCTTGGACAGGGGAGAACACTGAAGCTTTCTTT.

The rearrangement joins TRBV11-2 to TRBJ1-3, with D uncertain. Germline V lookup: CDR1 SGHAT, CDR2 FQNNGV. Deletions cut 3 bases from V and 4 bases from J, with 16 bases between. CDR3 length equals 16 residues. The CDR3 bases are TGTGCCAGCAGCTTTCCCAAAGGAGGGATAGGAAACACCATATATTTT. Translation gives CASSFPKGGIGNTIYF.

This clone was recorded once. The rearrangement links TRBV2 to TRBJ2-3; tentative D call: TRBD1 (6 bases). With 6 bases removed from V and 5 bases from J, the gap between germline ends came to 18 bases. The length of the CDR3 is 15 residues. The V gene's germline CDR1 is SNHLY and CDR2 FYNNEI. The DNA for the CDR3 is TGTGCCAGCAGGGGGCGTGGCCGGGACAAAGATACGCAGTATTTT. Translating it yields CASRGRGRDKDTQYF.

The V and J genes are TRBV9 and TRBJ2-2; D unclear. This CDR3 is 15 amino acids long. The ends were cut back, 0 bases at V and 4 bases at J, with 10 bases in the middle. Germline V gene lookup returns CDR1 SGDLS and CDR2 YYNGEE. The CDR3: CASSVDGWATGELFF. The CDR3 coding sequence is TGTGCCAGCAGCGTAGATGGCTGGGCCACCGGGGAGCTGTTTTTT.

The chain recombines TRBV10-1 with TRBJ1-2; 10 bases fit TRBD1. Germline V gives CDR1 WNHNN, CDR2 SYGVQD (reference sequence). CDR3 length: 14 amino acids. The V gene end was trimmed by 9 bases and the J gene end by 5 bases; junction bases not matched to a gene: 9. This chain's CDR3 is CARNLTGGGYGYTF. The CDR3 DNA follows: TGCGCCAGGAACTTGACAGGGGGCGGTTATGGCTACACCTTC.

Of note for this clone: This sample includes further DNA sequences coding for the same CDR3. V usage is TRBV7-2 and J usage is TRBJ2-7; possibly TRBD1 for D (6 bases). The V gene's germline CDR1 is SGHTA and CDR2 FQGNSA. The CDR3 spans 14 residues. V lost 4 bases to trimming and J lost 1 base, with 11 bases between them. Here the CDR3 reads CASSSNRDSYEQYF. The CDR3, as DNA: TGTGCCAGCAGCTCCAACAGGGATTCCTACGAGCAGTACTTC. Full variable domain (rest looked up from reference TRBV7-2 and TRBJ2-7): GAGVSQSPSNKVTEKGKDVELRCDPISGHTALYWYRQSLGQGLEFLIYFQGNSAPDKSGLPSDRFSAERTGGSVSTLTIQRTQQEDSAVYLCASSSNRDSYEQYFGPGTRLTVT.

V usage is TRBV4-2 and J usage is TRBJ1-2; the D gene is possibly TRBD1 (5 bases). The CDR3 runs to 15 residues. Germline values: CDR1 LGHNA, CDR2 YNFKEQ. The V end lost 0 bases, the J end lost 7 bases, and 15 bases lay between the germline ends. CDR3 protein: CASSQDKGWGGGYTF. The CDR3 bases are TGTGCCAGCAGCCAAGATAAAGGGTGGGGGGGTGGCTACACCTTC.